These 26 T cell receptor beta chains share one sample of origin, sequenced in a study of technical replicates of blood from a few donors. Repertoires were generated with immunoSEQ multiplex PCR, while TCRdb's copy carries only in-frame clones and drops some. The table has approximately 15,000 clones, around nine tenths seen once. Material: PBMCs. Receptor source: a human donor in good health.

The genes are TRBV7-2 and TRBJ1-2; D may be TRBD1 (5 bases). Per the germline V gene, CDR1 is SGHTA and CDR2 is FQGNSA. Trimming removed 5 bases from V and 8 bases from J, with 21 bases in between. The CDR3 runs to 15 residues. The CDR3 loop reads CASSEQGSQGEGYTF. The CDR3 DNA sequence: TGTGCCAGCAGCGAGCAAGGCTCCCAGGGCGAGGGCTACACCTTC.

This chain uses TRBV15 with TRBJ2-3; 8 positions agree with TRBD1. Trimming removed 2 bases from V and 8 bases from J; junction bases left unmatched: 9. CDR1 and CDR2 from the germline V gene are LNHNV and YYDKDF (reference sequence). This CDR3 comprises 15 residues. The CDR3 coding sequence is TGTGCCACCAGCAGACTACAGGGGGTCCCCGGTACGCAGTATTTT. The encoded protein is CATSRLQGVPGTQYF.

The chain links TRBV10-3 to TRBJ2-7; 9 bases fit TRBD2. In germline, CDR1 is ENHRY, CDR2 SYGVKD. Losses at the gene ends were 6 bases for V and 0 bases for J; bases not matched to a gene: 12. The CDR3 loop spans 17 amino acids. In nucleotides, the CDR3 is TGTGCCATCAGCGGACCCCCGACTAGCGGATACTCCTACGAGCAGTACTTC. This encodes CAISGPPTSGYSYEQYF.

This clone was seen once. The rearrangement uses TRBV28 and TRBJ2-3; maybe TRBD1 (6 bases). Trimming cost V 3 bases and J 6 bases, with 16 bases left between them. CDR1 and CDR2 from the germline V gene are MDHEN and SYDVKM. The length of the CDR3 is 15 residues. The CDR3 protein is CASSLGVRGRDTQYF. The CDR3 nucleotides are TGTGCCAGCAGTTTGGGGGTCAGGGGTCGGGATACGCAGTATTTT. Combining the CDR3 with reference TRBV28 and TRBJ2-3 gives the whole variable domain DVKVTQSSRYLVKRTGEKVFLECVQDMDHENMFWYRQDPGLGLRLIYFSYDVKMKEKGDIPEGYSVSREKKERFSLILESASTNQTSMYLCASSLGVRGRDTQYFGPGTRLTVL.

The chain links TRBV5-1 to TRBJ2-3; 7 bases are shared with TRBD2. The CDR3 sequence is 16 residues long. V gave up 0 bases and J gave up 5 bases; unmatched junction bases: 9. Germline V lookup: CDR1 SGHRS, CDR2 YFSETQ. Here the CDR3 DNA reads TGCGCCAGCAGCTTGGTGGCGGGAGCGGCGGGAGATACGCAGTATTTT. Residues: CASSLVAGAAGDTQYF. The whole variable domain, filled in from reference TRBV5-1 and TRBJ2-3, reads KAGVTQTPRYLIKTRGQQVTLSCSPISGHRSVSWYQQTPGQGLQFLFEYFSETQRNKGNFPGRFSGRQFSNSRSEMNVSTLELGDSALYLCASSLVAGAAGDTQYFGPGTRLTVL.

The J gene is TRBJ2-1, the V gene TRBV2; 15 positions agree with TRBD2. Germline CDR1 SNHLY, CDR2 FYNNEI. V gave up 6 bases and J gave up 5 bases; unmatched junction bases: 5. The CDR3 totals 16 residues. The CDR3 sequence: CASRAGTSGRNNEQFF. The CDR3 DNA is TGTGCCAGCAGGGCCGGGACTAGCGGGAGGAACAATGAGCAGTTCTTC. The full variable domain, in which reference TRBV2 and TRBJ2-1 provide the parts outside the CDR3, is EPEVTQTPSHQVTQMGQEVILRCVPISNHLYFYWYRQILGQKVEFLVSFYNNEISEKSEIFDDQFSVERPDGSNFTLKIRSTKLEDSAMYFCASRAGTSGRNNEQFFGPGTRLTVL.

The V and J genes are TRBV6-7 and TRBJ1-5; the D gene is possibly TRBD1 (6 bases). TRBV6-7 is labeled an ORF, and its function is uncertain. V lost 9 bases, J lost 2 bases, and 17 bases lay in between. The CDR3 loop spans 15 amino acids. CDR3 sequence reads: CARATGLWGNQPQHF. CDR3 sequence (DNA): TGTGCCAGAGCGACAGGTTTGTGGGGCAATCAGCCCCAGCATTTT.

The chain employs TRBV11-2 and TRBJ1-5; 7 nucleotides line up with TRBD1. Germline CDR1 reads SGHAT; CDR2 reads FQNNGV. The CDR3 is 15 amino acids. The J segment lost 7 bases and the V segment lost 2 bases, leaving 8 bases of the junction unmatched. The CDR3 DNA reads TGTGCCAGCAGCTTACTAGGGGGCGCGGGACAGCCCCAGCATTTT. Protein: CASSLLGGAGQPQHF.

This chain uses TRBV6-1 with TRBJ1-3; D ambiguous. The germline CDR1 and CDR2 sequences are MNHNS and SASEGT. Trimming left V 1 base short and J 0 bases short, with 13 bases between. The CDR3 extends over 17 amino acids. The CDR3 loop reads CASSEEVAGASGNTIYF. The CDR3 nucleotides read TGTGCCAGCAGTGAAGAGGTTGCAGGTGCCTCTGGAAACACCATATATTTT.

The table lists this clone with a few counts. The chain recombines TRBV19 with TRBJ1-2, with 7 bases fitting TRBD1. Trimming at V came to 5 bases and at J to 2 bases, leaving 2 bases not matched to a gene. The CDR3 covers 13 residues. Germline CDR1 is LNHDA and CDR2 is SQIVND (reference sequence). In DNA, the CDR3 is TGTGCCAGTAGTGACAGGGAGAACTATGGCTACACCTTC. It specifies CASSDRENYGYTF.

The V gene is TRBV6-6, the J gene TRBJ2-3, with TRBD1 matching over 9 bases. The length of the CDR3 is 15 residues. The J segment lost 4 bases and the V segment lost 6 bases, leaving 8 bases of the junction unmatched. Germline CDR1 and CDR2: MNHNY and SVGAGI (reference sequence). CDR3 bases: TGTGCCAGCAGCGTAGGGACAGGGAGGCCAGATACGCAGTATTTT. Protein product: CASSVGTGRPDTQYF.

This sequence joins TRBV2 and TRBJ2-3; D is possibly TRBD1 (5 bases). Germline V gene sequence: CDR1 SNHLY, CDR2 FYNNEI. This CDR3 comprises 13 residues. V lost 6 bases to trimming and J lost 5 bases, with 12 bases between them. CDR3 sequence reads: CASRGRGLDTQYF. DNA for the CDR3: TGTGCCAGCAGAGGTAGGGGCTTAGATACGCAGTATTTT.

This sequence joins TRBV30 and TRBJ2-3, with D uncertain. The CDR3 loop spans 13 amino acids. CDR1 is GTSNPN, CDR2 SVGIG, per germline (reference sequence). V lost 4 bases to trimming and J lost 1 base, with 9 bases between them. The CDR3 DNA sequence: TGTGCCTGGATCATCAGCGGCACAGATACGCAGTATTTT. This gives the protein CAWIISGTDTQYF.

The gene calls are TRBV30 and TRBJ2-1, with 8 bases lining up with TRBD2. V lost 0 bases, J lost 2 bases, and 3 bases stayed unmatched. The CDR3 totals 15 residues. In germline, CDR1 is GTSNPN, CDR2 SVGIG (reference sequence). The CDR3 nucleotides read TGTGCCTGGAGTGTAACCGGGGGGGCCTACAATGAGCAGTTCTTC. This encodes CAWSVTGGAYNEQFF.

This clone was detected only once. The chain recombines TRBV7-9 with TRBJ2-7; the match to TRBD1 covers 11 bases. The V gene's germline CDR1 is SEHNR and CDR2 FQNEAQ (reference sequence). The CDR3 is 16 amino acids. Trimming cost V 5 bases and J 2 bases; bases outside gene matches: 8. CDR3 sequence reads: CASSLPDRGHTYEQYF. CDR3 nucleotide sequence: TGTGCCAGCAGCCTCCCGGACAGGGGGCATACCTACGAGCAGTACTTC.

The V gene is TRBV6-5, the J gene TRBJ2-3, with D perhaps matching TRBD2 (6 bases). CDR1 and CDR2 (germline): MNHEY, SVGAGI. The V end was cut by 0 bases, the J end by 3 bases, with 10 bases between. This CDR3 spans 15 amino acids. The chain's CDR3 is CASSYSIGGTDTQYF. The CDR3 nucleotides are TGTGCCAGCAGTTACTCGATTGGGGGGACAGATACGCAGTATTTT.

The CDR3 DNA reads as TGTGCCAGCAGAGGCCAGGGCAATCAGCCCCAGCATTTT. Encoded protein: CASRGQGNQPQHF. This sequence joins TRBV6-1 and TRBJ1-5, with D hard to call. Germline V lookup: CDR1 MNHNS, CDR2 SASEGT. Trimming took off 6 bases at V and 2 bases at J, with 8 bases between the two ends. CDR3 length: 13 amino acids.

The rearrangement links TRBV2 to TRBJ1-4; no reliable D call. Trimming removed 5 bases from V and 5 bases from J, with 15 bases in between. Germline V gene data show CDR1 as SNHLY and CDR2 as FYNNEI. The CDR3 spans 15 residues. CDR3 sequence (DNA): TGTGCCAGCAGTAAAGGACCCGGGGAAAATGAAAAACTGTTTTTT. This encodes CASSKGPGENEKLFF.

V gene TRBV10-2 combines with J gene TRBJ1-4, with 11 bases fitting TRBD1. The trim removed 5 bases at V and 0 bases at J, leaving 8 bases unmatched. Germline CDR1 WSHSY, CDR2 SAAADI. The length of the CDR3 is 18 residues. The CDR3 spells CASSSGQGAPTTNEKLFF. The DNA for the CDR3 is TGCGCCAGCAGTTCCGGACAGGGGGCGCCTACAACTAATGAAAAACTGTTTTTT.

The chain combines TRBV12-5 with TRBJ2-5, with TRBD2 matching over 15 bases. Germline loops: CDR1 LGHNT, CDR2 FRNRAP. Germline trimming cut 6 bases from V and 4 bases from J; bases unmatched to any gene: 6. The CDR3 has 16 residues. The CDR3 region is CASGPGLAGGRETQYF. The CDR3 coding sequence is TGTGCTAGTGGCCCCGGACTAGCGGGAGGGCGAGAGACCCAGTACTTC.

This clone appeared a single time. The chain recombines TRBV29-1 with TRBJ2-5; 8 nucleotides line up with TRBD1. V was pared by 6 bases and J by 5 bases, with 5 bases of the junction left unmatched. From germline, CDR1 is SQVTM and CDR2 ANQGSEA. CDR3 length equals 12 residues. The CDR3 loop is CSVEGQVETQYF. The CDR3 DNA follows: TGCAGCGTCGAGGGACAGGTGGAGACCCAGTACTTC.

The chain recombines TRBV11-3 with TRBJ2-1; 7 nucleotides agree with TRBD2. Germline V gene data show CDR1 as SGHNT and CDR2 as YENEEA. V lost 4 bases, J lost 4 bases, and 7 bases stayed unmatched. The CDR3 consists of 15 residues. CDR3 amino acids: CASSYRGEGYNEQFF. The CDR3 nucleotides read TGTGCCAGCAGCTATAGAGGGGAGGGATACAATGAGCAGTTCTTC.

The chain couples TRBV28 to TRBJ2-1; 8 bases align to TRBD1. Germline V gene lookup returns CDR1 MDHEN and CDR2 SYDVKM. The CDR3 sequence is 13 residues long. Germline trimming cut 5 bases from V and 10 bases from J; bases unmatched to any gene: 7. Here the CDR3 DNA reads TGTGCCAGCAGTCAAGGACAGGGTGGCGAGCAGTTCTTC. Translated, it gives CASSQGQGGEQFF.

This clone was observed a few times. The gene calls are TRBV6-5 and TRBJ1-2; a weak D match, TRBD1 (5 bases). The V and J ends lost 2 bases and 8 bases respectively, with 12 bases between them. The CDR3 is 13 amino acids. Germline values: CDR1 MNHEY, CDR2 SVGAGI. The CDR3 coding sequence is TGTGCCAGCAGTTACCGGGGGGAGTACGGCTACACCTTC. Translation gives CASSYRGEYGYTF.

The chain recombines TRBV7-8 with TRBJ2-7, with a weak D call TRBD2 (5 bases). This CDR3 has 15 amino acids. CDR1 and CDR2 (germline): SGHVS, FQNEAQ. V lost 0 bases and J lost 2, with 11 bases in between. DNA for the CDR3: TGTGCCAGCAGCTTAGCCTGGAGCGGACCCTACGAGCAGTACTTC. Encoded protein: CASSLAWSGPYEQYF.

The chain joins TRBV19 to TRBJ2-7, with 10 bases fitting TRBD1. V lost 0 bases to trimming and J lost 2 bases; unmatched junction nucleotides: 7. Germline-derived CDR1 and CDR2 are LNHDA and SQIVND (reference sequence). CDR3 size: 17 residues. The CDR3 DNA sequence: TGTGCCAGTAGTATAGATCCGGGACAGGGGATCCCCTACGAGCAGTACTTC. Amino acid sequence: CASSIDPGQGIPYEQYF. The full variable domain, completed using reference TRBV19 and TRBJ2-7, is DGGITQSPKYLFRKEGQNVTLSCEQNLNHDAMYWYRQDPGQGLRLIYYSQIVNDFQKGDIAEGYSVSREKKESFPLTVTSAQKNPTAFYLCASSIDPGQGIPYEQYFGPGTRLTVT.